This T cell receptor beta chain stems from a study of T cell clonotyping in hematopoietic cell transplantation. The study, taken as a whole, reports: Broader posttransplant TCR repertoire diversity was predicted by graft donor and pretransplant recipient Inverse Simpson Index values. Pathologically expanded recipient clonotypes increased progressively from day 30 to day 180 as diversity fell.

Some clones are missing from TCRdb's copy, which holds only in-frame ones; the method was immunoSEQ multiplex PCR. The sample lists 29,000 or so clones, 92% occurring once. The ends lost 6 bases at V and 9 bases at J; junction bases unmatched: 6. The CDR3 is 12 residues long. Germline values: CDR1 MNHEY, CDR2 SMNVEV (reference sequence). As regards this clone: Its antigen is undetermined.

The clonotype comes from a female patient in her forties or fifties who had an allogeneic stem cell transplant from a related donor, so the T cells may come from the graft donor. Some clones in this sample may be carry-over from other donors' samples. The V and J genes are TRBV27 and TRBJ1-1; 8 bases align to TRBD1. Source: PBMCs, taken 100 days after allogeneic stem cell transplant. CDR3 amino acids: CASRQGGEKAFF. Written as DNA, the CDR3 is TGTGCCAGCAGACAGGGGGGGGAAAAAGCTTTCTTT.